This TCR beta chain is from a study of blood T cell repertoires in COVID-19. This table comes from immunoSEQ multiplex PCR, and its TCRdb copy is limited to in-frame clones, with some not included. The data show 40,000 or so clones, just under 75% seen once. This CDR3 spans 15 amino acids. Germline values: CDR1 SEHNR, CDR2 FQNEAQ (reference sequence). Trimming took 5 bases from V and 7 from J, leaving 21 bases between them. This clonotype originated in a man in his 70s with COVID-19, enrolled during active disease. Sequencing was carried out using peripheral blood. The rearrangement links TRBV7-9 to TRBJ2-7; weak D call: TRBD1 (5 bases). Here the CDR3 reads CASSPGHFLIEEQYF. Written as DNA, the CDR3 is TGTGCCAGCAGCCCTGGACATTTCTTGATCGAGGAGCAGTACTTC.